Each of the 17 T cell receptor beta chains below was sequenced from the same sample in a study of beta chain features in type 1 diabetes. Every bit of the isolated RNA underwent reverse transcription, so sequencing read expressed TCRB transcripts. Assay: immunoSEQ multiplex PCR; the TCRdb copy retains only in-frame clones and omits some. The sample has 450,000 to 600,000 clones; around 30% are singletons. The sample taken for sequencing was naive CD4+ T cells from blood. The source is a man between 18 and 35 years old in good health.

The rearrangement joins TRBV30 to TRBJ1-1, with TRBD1 as a possible D gene (5 bases). This CDR3 is built from 13 residues. Between the trimmed V and J ends, which lost 2 bases and 5 bases, there was a span of 12 bases. Germline values: CDR1 GTSNPN, CDR2 SVGIG (reference sequence). CDR3 region: CAWSSGVRTEAFF. The CDR3, as DNA: TGTGCCTGGAGTTCGGGGGTTCGGACTGAAGCTTTCTTT.

This clone was seen more than once but under ten times. The J gene is TRBJ2-1, the V gene TRBV18, with 12 bases fitting TRBD2. The CDR3 loop spans 17 amino acids. J lost 8 bases, V lost 3 bases, and 11 bases had no gene match. Germline lookup yields CDR1 KGHSH and CDR2 LQKENI. CDR3 protein: CASSPPSTSGRQHEQFF. CDR3 in DNA: TGTGCCAGCTCACCTCCCTCGACTAGCGGGAGACAGCATGAGCAGTTCTTC.

V and J are TRBV20-1 and TRBJ1-1, with 8 bases lining up with TRBD1. The germline gives CDR1 DFQATT, CDR2 SNEGSKA (reference sequence). J gave up 8 bases and V 3 bases, and 2 bases lay outside the gene matches. The CDR3 has 11 amino acids. This CDR3 is CSARDRVEAFF. The CDR3 DNA follows: TGCAGTGCTAGGGACAGGGTGGAAGCTTTCTTT.

With respect to this clone: Other DNA sequences within the sample encode an identical CDR3. The gene calls are TRBV7-2 and TRBJ2-7; maybe TRBD1 (6 bases). The CDR3 covers 14 residues. The germline V and J ends were trimmed by 2 bases and 2 bases, with 10 bases remaining between them. CDR1 is SGHTA and CDR2 is FQGNSA in the germline V gene. CDR3 amino acids: CASSLRTATYEQYF. CDR3 nucleotide sequence: TGTGCCAGCAGCTTAAGGACAGCAACCTACGAGCAGTACTTC. The full variable domain, with the rest looked up from reference TRBV7-2 and TRBJ2-7, is GAGVSQSPSNKVTEKGKDVELRCDPISGHTALYWYRQSLGQGLEFLIYFQGNSAPDKSGLPSDRFSAERTGGSVSTLTIQRTQQEDSAVYLCASSLRTATYEQYFGPGTRLTVT.

The V call is TRBV2, the J call TRBJ2-1; 8 positions match TRBD2. Germline V lookup: CDR1 SNHLY, CDR2 FYNNEI. V lost 6 bases to trimming and J lost 0 bases; unmatched junction nucleotides: 4. The CDR3 is 15 amino acids. The CDR3 nucleotides are TGTGCCAGCAGCCTTAGCGGGACCTCCTACAATGAGCAGTTCTTC. Its protein is CASSLSGTSYNEQFF.

V usage is TRBV28 and J usage is TRBJ2-7; 7 nucleotides align to TRBD1. J gave up 4 bases and V 1 base, and 1 base lay outside the gene matches. Germline-derived CDR1 and CDR2 are MDHEN and SYDVKM. The CDR3 has 13 amino acids. The CDR3 sequence: CASSLLQGYEQYF. The CDR3 region has the DNA TGTGCCAGCAGTTTATTACAGGGGTACGAGCAGTACTTC.

This clone appeared a few times. The chain couples TRBV28 to TRBJ2-4; D might be TRBD2 (6 bases). Germline V lookup: CDR1 MDHEN, CDR2 SYDVKM. CDR3 length: 15 amino acids. V was pared by 10 bases and J by 0 bases, with 16 bases between. The CDR3: CATSGASVAKNIQYF. In DNA, the CDR3 is TGTGCCACCTCCGGGGCTAGCGTAGCCAAAAACATTCAGTACTTC.

The chain combines TRBV7-2 with TRBJ2-7; D is undetermined. Germline V gene lookup returns CDR1 SGHTA and CDR2 FQGNSA. The V and J ends lost 5 bases and 2 bases respectively, with 10 bases between them. This CDR3 comprises 13 residues. This chain's CDR3 is CASSPSPTYEQYF. The CDR3 DNA is TGTGCCAGCAGCCCCAGTCCCACCTACGAGCAGTACTTC.

This clone turned up a few times. The rearrangement uses TRBV11-1 and TRBJ2-1; 8 bases align to TRBD2. CDR3 length: 15 amino acids. V lost 5 bases, J lost 5 bases, and 8 bases stayed unmatched. Looked up from germline, CDR1 is SGHAT and CDR2 is FQDESV (reference sequence). The CDR3 protein is CASSPRLAGNNEQFF. CDR3 bases: TGTGCCAGCAGCCCCCGTCTAGCGGGCAACAATGAGCAGTTCTTC. Full variable domain (rest looked up from reference TRBV11-1 and TRBJ2-1): EAEVAQSPRYKITEKSQAVAFWCDPISGHATLYWYRQILGQGPELLVQFQDESVVDDSQLPKDRFSAERLKGVDSTLKIQPAELGDSAMYLCASSPRLAGNNEQFFGPGTRLTVL.

The chain carries TRBV7-9 and TRBJ2-1; D gene unclear. The V gene's germline CDR1 is SEHNR and CDR2 FQNEAQ (reference sequence). The V end was cut by 0 bases, the J end by 10 bases, with 10 bases between. CDR3 length equals 13 residues. This CDR3 is CASSLAGYGEQFF. The CDR3 region has the DNA TGTGCCAGCAGCTTAGCAGGGTATGGGGAGCAGTTCTTC.

This clone was seen a few times. DNA for the CDR3: TGTGCCAGCAGCTTCGGACTAGCGGATACTTCCGAGCAGTACTTC. Amino acid sequence: CASSFGLADTSEQYF. The chain employs TRBV7-6 and TRBJ2-7; 10 nucleotides match TRBD2. The trim removed 3 bases at V and 6 bases at J, leaving 8 bases unmatched. The CDR3 covers 15 residues. Germline V gene data show CDR1 as SGHVS and CDR2 as FNYEAQ.

This clone was seen a few times. The chain carries TRBV7-2 and TRBJ2-5; perhaps TRBD1 as D (5 bases). The germline CDR1 and CDR2 sequences are SGHTA and FQGNSA. Between the trimmed V and J ends, which lost 1 base and 2 bases, there was a span of 11 bases. The CDR3 consists of 15 residues. The CDR3 loop is CASSLVWGPQETQYF. For the CDR3, the DNA is TGTGCCAGCAGCTTAGTGTGGGGCCCGCAAGAGACCCAGTACTTC.

This clone was counted only a few times. The chain combines TRBV6-5 with TRBJ2-1; D ambiguous. Germline values: CDR1 MNHEY, CDR2 SVGAGI. CDR3 length: 13 residues. V lost 6 bases, J lost 9 bases, and 15 bases lay in between. The CDR3 DNA follows: TGTGCCAGCAGGACTGCTGGAGTCAGTGAGCAGTTCTTC. It yields the protein CASRTAGVSEQFF.

Only a few counts were recorded for this clone. The same CDR3 is also encoded by other DNA sequences in this sample. The CDR3 bases are TGTGCCAGCAGCTTCACGGGAGAAGCCAAAAACATTCAGTACTTC. It is translated as CASSFTGEAKNIQYF. V usage is TRBV11-2 and J usage is TRBJ2-4, with D maybe TRBD2 (6 bases). Per germline, CDR1 SGHAT and CDR2 FQNNGV. Trimming took 3 bases from V and 0 from J, leaving 9 bases between them. This CDR3 region has 15 residues.

The chain links TRBV10-3 to TRBJ2-1, with a possible D match to TRBD2 (6 bases). Germline values: CDR1 ENHRY, CDR2 SYGVKD. There are 12 residues in the CDR3. V lost 4 bases and J lost 12, with 13 bases in between. Here the CDR3 reads CAISGTGTSQFF. The DNA of the CDR3 is TGTGCCATCAGTGGGACCGGGACTTCGCAGTTCTTC.

This clone was observed a handful of times. V gene TRBV6-5 combines with J gene TRBJ2-5, with TRBD2 as a possible D gene (6 bases). V was clipped by 10 bases and J by 6 bases, with 21 bases between them. The germline gives CDR1 MNHEY, CDR2 SVGAGI. The CDR3 is made up of 14 amino acids. CDR3 DNA: TGTGCCACGGGCCCCCGGCGGGGCTGGAAGACCCAGTACTTC. Amino acids: CATGPRRGWKTQYF.

The rearrangement links TRBV30 to TRBJ1-3, with D hard to call. The V end lost 1 base, the J end lost 2 bases, and 6 bases lay between the germline ends. Germline-derived CDR1 and CDR2 are GTSNPN and SVGIG (reference sequence). The CDR3 contains 13 residues. The CDR3 nucleotides read TGTGCCTGGAGTGCCCTGGCTGGAAACACCATATATTTT. Translation gives CAWSALAGNTIYF.